Below are 8 T cell receptor beta chains sequenced from a single sample in a study of a mutant IDH1 vaccine in newly diagnosed glioma. Time point here: baseline, week 1 (first vaccination visit). Regarding treatment: pre-vaccination baseline after standard-of-care therapy. Produced via immunoSEQ multiplex PCR; TCRdb's table is partial and in-frame only. This sample yields approximately 100,000 clones, of which 85% to 90% are seen a single time; approximately 0.6% belongs to the top ten. Sequences were derived from PBMCs, sampled from a glioma patient treated with radiotherapy, temozolomide or both. The receptor source for this set is a woman between 45 and 65 years old with glioma.

Remarks on this clone: At one end the junction does not follow the germline gene, possibly because of a read error. This rearrangement joins TRBV18 to TRBJ1-2; no clear D gene. Germline CDR1 reads KGHSH; CDR2 reads LQKENI. The CDR3 is 12 residues long. The CDR3 reads CASSPGRDHILF. CDR3 in DNA: TGTGCCAGCTCACCAGGAAGAGACCACATACTCTTC.

The sample holds one count of this clone. The chain employs TRBV2 and TRBJ1-4; no firm D call. CDR1 is SNHLY, CDR2 FYNNEI, per germline. The CDR3 runs 14 residues. Trimming removed 8 bases from V and 8 bases from J, with 18 bases in between. As DNA, the CDR3 is TGTGCCAGCGGGAGGGCGTCAGTTCGGGAAAAACTGTTTTTT. The encoded protein is CASGRASVREKLFF.

The rearrangement joins TRBV27 to TRBJ2-7; D remains unclear. The CDR3 loop spans 15 amino acids. V was pared by 0 bases and J by 0 bases, with 9 bases between. Germline values: CDR1 MNHEY, CDR2 SMNVEV (reference sequence). CDR3 DNA: TGTGCCAGCAGTTTATCGTTTCAGAGCTCCTACGAGCAGTACTTC. It is translated as CASSLSFQSSYEQYF.

The gene calls are TRBV9 and TRBJ2-7; 8 bases line up with TRBD1. The CDR3 runs 15 residues. CDR1 and CDR2 (germline): SGDLS, YYNGEE. V was pared by 2 bases and J by 6 bases, with 10 bases of the junction left unmatched. The CDR3 DNA sequence: TGTGCCAGCAGCGTCGAGACAGGGGACTTTGGCGAGCAGTACTTC. It codes for CASSVETGDFGEQYF.

This rearrangement joins TRBV28 to TRBJ1-4; D is undetermined. CDR3 size: 15 residues. Germline V lookup: CDR1 MDHEN, CDR2 SYDVKM. V lost 3 bases, J lost 6 bases, and 14 bases lay in between. The CDR3 protein is CASSLRGPGYEKLFF. CDR3 bases: TGTGCCAGCAGTTTGCGGGGTCCTGGTTATGAAAAACTGTTTTTT. Using reference TRBV28 and TRBJ1-4 for the parts outside the CDR3, the full variable domain is DVKVTQSSRYLVKRTGEKVFLECVQDMDHENMFWYRQDPGLGLRLIYFSYDVKMKEKGDIPEGYSVSREKKERFSLILESASTNQTSMYLCASSLRGPGYEKLFFGSGTQLSVL.

J is TRBJ2-2 and V is TRBV11-2, with D perhaps TRBD2 (6 bases). Trimming took off 5 bases at V and 1 base at J, with 17 bases between the two ends. There are 17 residues in the CDR3. From germline, CDR1 is SGHAT and CDR2 FQNNGV. CDR3 sequence: CASSPPLRRENTGELFF. The CDR3 bases are TGTGCCAGCAGCCCCCCCTTGAGGCGGGAGAACACCGGGGAGCTGTTTTTT.

The rearrangement links TRBV5-6 to TRBJ2-2; TRBD2 aligns across 8 bases. Germline CDR1 reads SGHDT; CDR2 reads YYEEEE. CDR3 length: 17 residues. Trimming cost V 0 bases and J 0 bases; bases outside gene matches: 4. This chain's CDR3 is CASSLGRGRPNTGELFF. As DNA, the CDR3 is TGTGCCAGCAGCTTGGGACGCGGGAGGCCGAACACCGGGGAGCTGTTTTTT.

The chain uses TRBV6-5 and TRBJ1-5; D unresolved. CDR1 MNHEY and CDR2 SVGAGI come from the germline V gene. CDR3 length: 12 amino acids. Trimming stripped 8 bases from V and 1 base from J, with 6 bases between. CDR3 DNA: TGTGCCAGCTCGAAGAGCAATCAGCCCCAGCATTTT. This sequence encodes CASSKSNQPQHF.